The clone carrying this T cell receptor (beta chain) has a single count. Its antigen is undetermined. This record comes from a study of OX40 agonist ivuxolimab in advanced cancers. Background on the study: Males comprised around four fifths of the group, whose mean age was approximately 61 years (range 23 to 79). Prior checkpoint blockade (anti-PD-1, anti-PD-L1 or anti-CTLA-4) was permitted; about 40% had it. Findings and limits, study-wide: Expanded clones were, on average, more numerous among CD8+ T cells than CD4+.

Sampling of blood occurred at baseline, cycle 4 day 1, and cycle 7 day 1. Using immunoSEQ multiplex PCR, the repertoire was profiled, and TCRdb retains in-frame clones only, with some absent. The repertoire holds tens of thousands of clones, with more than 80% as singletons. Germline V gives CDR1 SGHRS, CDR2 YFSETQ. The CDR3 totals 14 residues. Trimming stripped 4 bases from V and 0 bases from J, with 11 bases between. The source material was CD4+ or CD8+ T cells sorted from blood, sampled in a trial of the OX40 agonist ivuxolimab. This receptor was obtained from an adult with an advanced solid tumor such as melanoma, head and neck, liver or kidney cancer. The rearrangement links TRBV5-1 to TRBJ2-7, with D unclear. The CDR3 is CASSPERFSYEQYF. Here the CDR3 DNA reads TGCGCCAGCAGCCCCGAGAGGTTCTCCTACGAGCAGTACTTC.